These 21 T cell receptor beta chains were sequenced from one sample in a study of CD4 T cells in relation to SARS-CoV-2 and coronaviruses. Assay: immunoSEQ multiplex PCR; the TCRdb copy retains only in-frame clones and omits some. The table shows 55,000 to 70,000 clones, with just over 90% occurring only once. Unexposed donor CD4+ T cells date from about 2011-2018, before the COVID-19 pandemic. The sequenced sample was naive CD4+ T cells from PBMCs. This sample's subset: naive CD4+ T cells isolated by negative enrichment. These receptors came from a human donor in good health.

The chain has TRBV3-1 (or the pseudogene TRBV3-2) and TRBJ1-5, with D unclear. The CDR3 totals 13 residues. Germline values: CDR1 LGHDT, CDR2 YNNKEL (reference sequence). Trimming took 1 base from V and 4 from J, leaving 5 bases between them. In DNA, the CDR3 is TGTGCCAGCAGCCAAGCCCTAAATCAGCCCCAGCATTTT. Translating it yields CASSQALNQPQHF.

The rearrangement links TRBV30 to TRBJ2-1; D may be TRBD2 (6 bases). V was clipped by 4 bases and J by 11 bases, with 12 bases between them. This CDR3 comprises 11 residues. CDR1 is GTSNPN and CDR2 is SVGIG in the germline V gene (reference sequence). CDR3 amino acids: CAWTVRGKQFF. Here the CDR3 DNA reads TGTGCCTGGACGGTTCGCGGGAAGCAGTTCTTC. The complete variable domain, with remaining parts taken from reference TRBV30 and TRBJ2-1, reads SQTIHQWPATLVQPVGSPLSLECTVEGTSNPNLYWYRQAAGRGLQLLFYSVGIGQISSEVPQNLSASRPQDRQFILSSKKLLLSDSGFYLCAWTVRGKQFFGPGTRLTVL.

The chain couples TRBV5-1 to TRBJ2-5; a weak D match, TRBD2 (6 bases). The CDR3 loop spans 14 amino acids. V was clipped by 0 bases and J by 2 bases, with 8 bases between them. From germline, CDR1 is SGHRS and CDR2 YFSETQ. As DNA, the CDR3 is TGCGCCAGCAGCTTGGCGGGGGATCAAGAGACCCAGTACTTC. This codes for CASSLAGDQETQYF.

The chain couples TRBV19 to TRBJ1-3; the match to TRBD1 covers 9 bases. The germline CDR1 and CDR2 sequences are LNHDA and SQIVND (reference sequence). V shed 5 bases and J 0 bases; nucleotides not matched to a gene: 14. The CDR3 extends over 19 amino acids. This chain's CDR3 is CASSPLAGTGTFSGNTIYF. In DNA form, the CDR3 reads TGTGCCAGTAGTCCCCTCGCCGGGACAGGGACCTTCTCTGGAAACACCATATATTTT.

This clone was seen just once. The chain has TRBV24-1 and TRBJ2-1; D unresolved. V lost 4 bases to trimming and J lost 0 bases, with 15 bases between them. Germline values: CDR1 KGHDR, CDR2 SFDVKD. The CDR3 loop spans 17 amino acids. The CDR3 here is CATSDPPPSSSYNEQFF. For the CDR3, the DNA is TGTGCCACCAGTGACCCGCCCCCCTCGAGCTCCTACAATGAGCAGTTCTTC.

The chain joins TRBV5-1 to TRBJ2-1; 7 bases are shared with TRBD2. Germline values: CDR1 SGHRS, CDR2 YFSETQ. CDR3 size: 15 residues. The V and J ends lost 4 bases and 7 bases, in that order; junction bases with no gene match: 11. The CDR3, as DNA: TGCGCCAGCAGCCCACCCTCCGGGACTACGAATGAGCAGTTCTTC. It translates to CASSPPSGTTNEQFF.

The chain uses TRBV7-6 and TRBJ2-3; 13 bases agree with TRBD2. Trimming cost V 5 bases and J 8 bases; bases outside gene matches: 10. The CDR3 sequence is 16 residues long. The germline CDR1 and CDR2 sequences are SGHVS and FNYEAQ. CDR3 loop: CASSRTSGRAAGTQYF. The CDR3 coding sequence is TGTGCCAGCAGCCGCACTAGCGGGAGGGCCGCGGGTACGCAGTATTTT.

The V gene is TRBV11-2, the J gene TRBJ1-1; 7 bases agree with TRBD1. The CDR3 is 14 residues long. The trim removed 8 bases at V and 4 bases at J, leaving 10 bases unmatched. In germline, CDR1 is SGHAT, CDR2 FQNNGV. DNA of the CDR3: TGTGCCAGCGCAATCCGACAGGGAGGCACTGAAGCTTTCTTT. It yields the protein CASAIRQGGTEAFF.

The chain links TRBV7-3 to TRBJ2-7, with D perhaps matching TRBD1 (6 bases). Trimming pared 5 bases from V and 3 bases from J, leaving 14 bases between. This CDR3 region has 14 residues. In germline, CDR1 is SGHTA, CDR2 FQGTGA. CDR3: CASSPQGPHYEQYF. CDR3 nucleotide sequence: TGTGCCAGCAGCCCACAGGGTCCTCACTACGAGCAGTACTTC.

The rearrangement uses TRBV15 and TRBJ2-5; D possibly corresponds to TRBD2 (5 bases). V dropped 0 bases and J dropped 4 bases, with 12 bases sitting between them. The germline V gene has CDR1 LNHNV and CDR2 YYDKDF (reference sequence). The CDR3 is 15 amino acids. CDR3 loop: CATSRDLEGAETQYF. Here the CDR3 DNA reads TGTGCCACCAGCAGAGATCTAGAGGGAGCAGAGACCCAGTACTTC.

The gene calls are TRBV5-1 and TRBJ2-3, with D tentatively TRBD2 (6 bases). Trimming shortened V by 4 bases and J by 0 bases, and 12 bases separated the two germline ends. CDR3 length: 15 residues. Germline-derived CDR1 and CDR2 are SGHRS and YFSETQ. CDR3 protein: CASSIRDFSTDTQYF. The CDR3 DNA follows: TGCGCCAGCAGCATCAGGGACTTTAGCACAGATACGCAGTATTTT.

This clone has just one count. The gene calls are TRBV7-8 and TRBJ1-3, with D possibly TRBD1 on 5 matching bases. Trimming removed 5 bases at V and 0 bases at J, with 14 bases between. This CDR3 region has 16 residues. CDR1 is SGHVS, CDR2 FQNEAQ, per germline. The CDR3, as DNA: TGTGCCAGCAGCGGGCGGGACCGAGCCTCTGGAAACACCATATATTTT. Protein product: CASSGRDRASGNTIYF.

A single count supports this clone. V gene TRBV5-4 combines with J gene TRBJ2-1; 9 positions match TRBD2. CDR3 length: 15 amino acids. V lost 2 bases and J lost 3; bases outside the gene matches: 3. The germline gives CDR1 SGHNT, CDR2 YYREEE (reference sequence). The CDR3 region is CASSFSGSLYNEQFF. CDR3 bases: TGTGCCAGCAGCTTTAGCGGGAGCCTCTACAATGAGCAGTTCTTC.

This chain joins TRBV11-2 and TRBJ2-7; D may be TRBD1 (6 bases). Trimming took 2 bases from V and 3 from J, leaving 11 bases between them. The germline gives CDR1 SGHAT, CDR2 FQNNGV. The CDR3 covers 14 residues. The CDR3 DNA is TGTGCCAGCAGCTTACTACAGGGTTACTACGAGCAGTACTTC. Translated: CASSLLQGYYEQYF.

This clone was counted only a few times. The CDR3 spells CSGARGSGELFF. The CDR3 bases are TGCAGCGGCGCTAGGGGTTCCGGGGAGCTGTTTTTT. This rearrangement joins TRBV29-1 to TRBJ2-2; maybe TRBD1 (5 bases). The CDR3 is 12 residues long. Between the trimmed V and J ends, which lost 7 bases and 6 bases, there was a span of 12 bases. Germline V gene sequence: CDR1 SQVTM, CDR2 ANQGSEA.

CDR3 nucleotide sequence: TGTGCCTGGAGTGTACTGAGTCCCACTGAAGCTTTCTTT. This gives the protein CAWSVLSPTEAFF. The rearrangement links TRBV30 to TRBJ1-1; D ambiguous. CDR1 and CDR2 from the germline V gene are GTSNPN and SVGIG (reference sequence). Trimming removed 0 bases at V and 4 bases at J, with 9 bases between. The CDR3 sequence is 13 residues long.

V usage is TRBV7-9 and J usage is TRBJ2-7; D gene unclear. The CDR3 covers 13 residues. Trimming cost V 3 bases and J 2 bases, with 8 bases left between them. The germline V gene encodes CDR1 SEHNR and CDR2 FQNEAQ (reference sequence). The CDR3 sequence is CASSFSGTYEQYF. The CDR3 DNA is TGTGCCAGCAGCTTTTCAGGTACCTACGAGCAGTACTTC.

The chain joins TRBV7-3 to TRBJ2-3, with D tentatively TRBD1 (5 bases). Germline V CDR1 and CDR2: SGHTA, FQGTGA. The CDR3 has 14 amino acids. V was trimmed by 3 bases and J by 6 bases, leaving 13 bases between them. The CDR3, as DNA: TGTGCCAGCAGCTTGGGGCAGTTAAGGGATACGCAGTATTTT. This gives the protein CASSLGQLRDTQYF.

The rearrangement joins TRBV28 to TRBJ2-7; 8 bases fit TRBD2. Germline CDR1 reads MDHEN; CDR2 reads SYDVKM. The J segment lost 3 bases and the V segment lost 5 bases, leaving 15 bases of the junction unmatched. The CDR3 is made up of 17 amino acids. CDR3 nucleotide sequence: TGTGCCAGCAGTACCCGAGGTGAGCGGGGGATTCTCTACGAGCAGTACTTC. Residues: CASSTRGERGILYEQYF. Looking up the rest from reference TRBV28 and TRBJ2-7 gives the full variable domain: DVKVTQSSRYLVKRTGEKVFLECVQDMDHENMFWYRQDPGLGLRLIYFSYDVKMKEKGDIPEGYSVSREKKERFSLILESASTNQTSMYLCASSTRGERGILYEQYFGPGTRLTVT.

The V gene is TRBV9, the J gene TRBJ1-1, with a possible D match to TRBD1 (5 bases). The CDR3 spans 15 residues. CDR1 SGDLS and CDR2 YYNGEE come from the germline V gene. V lost 1 base and J lost 1, with 11 bases in between. The CDR3 DNA is TGTGCCAGCAGCGTATATACAGGTCGGAACACTGAAGCTTTCTTT. This gives the protein CASSVYTGRNTEAFF.

The rearrangement joins TRBV6-2 or TRBV6-3 to TRBJ1-5; D is ambiguous. Deletions cut 6 bases from V and 0 bases from J, with 9 bases between. Germline V lookup: CDR1 MNHEY, CDR2 SVGEGT. The CDR3 has 14 amino acids. DNA of the CDR3: TGTGCCAGCAGCCCTTCCGATAGCAATCAGCCCCAGCATTTT. This translates into CASSPSDSNQPQHF.